These T cell receptor beta chains were read from a single sample in a study of cytomegalovirus exposure and HLA in healthy donors. Generated by immunoSEQ multiplex PCR, the TCRdb table keeps only in-frame clones and is missing some. The sample lists under 200,000 clones, approximately 80% occurring once. The sequenced sample consisted of PBMCs. These receptors all stem from a woman in her late teens or twenties in good health and CMV-seronegative. Both conserved end residues are part of each CDR3. The D gene is left open where the match is weak. Rows may omit the clone size; those that give it use once, few, many or a size class.

J gene,V gene,D gene,clone size,CDR3 DNA,CDR3 protein
TRBJ2-1,TRBV7-9,TRBD2,.,TGTGCCAGCAGCTTACTAGCGGGAGTCGGTTACGATGAGCAGTTCTTC,CASSLLAGVGYDEQFF
TRBJ1-2,TRBV5-1,TRBD1,.,TGCGCCAGCAGCTCAGCCGGGACAGTGTTAGGCTACACCTTC,CASSSAGTVLGYTF
TRBJ2-7,TRBV21-1,.,.,TGTGCCAGCAGCACCCCGGGTGGGAGCGGGAGATTGTACGAGCAGTACTTC,CASSTPGGSGRLYEQYF
TRBJ2-5,TRBV19,.,.,TGTGCCAGTAGTATTGCAGACCAAGAGACCCAGTACTTC,CASSIADQETQYF
TRBJ2-1,TRBV13,TRBD1,once,TGTGCCAGCAGCCACGGGACAGCGGAAGAGCAGTTCTTC,CASSHGTAEEQFF
TRBJ1-2,TRBV13,TRBD1,.,TGTGCCAGCAGCTTGGGACAGGGGGGATCATATGGCTACACCTTC,CASSLGQGGSYGYTF
TRBJ2-1,TRBV30,.,.,TGTGCCTGGAGTGGTAGAAAGGGGAGGATAGGGAATGAGCAGTTCTTC,CAWSGRKGRIGNEQFF
TRBJ2-1,TRBV6-5,.,.,TGTGCCAGCAGCCCGACTGCTAATGAGCAGTTCTTC,CASSPTANEQFF
TRBJ1-1,TRBV6-1,.,.,TGTGCCAGCAGTAGGCGCCGGGGAATTAACACTGAAGCTTTCTTT,CASSRRRGINTEAFF
TRBJ2-1,TRBV14,.,.,TGTGCCAGCAGCTCCTCGGGGGTATCCTACAATGAGCAGTTCTTC,CASSSSGVSYNEQFF
TRBJ2-3,TRBV5-1,TRBD2,.,TGCGCCAGCAGCCCCCGAGTAGCGGGAAGCACAGATACGCAGTATTTT,CASSPRVAGSTDTQYF
TRBJ2-7,TRBV7-8,TRBD1,.,TGTGCCAGCAGCTCAGTACCGGGACAGGGGGCTTCGAGCTCCTACGAGCAGTACTTC,CASSSVPGQGASSSYEQYF
TRBJ2-5,TRBV28,TRBD2,.,TGTGCCAGCAGATCGAGGACTAGGCGGGAGGCCACCTCCCGGACGCCCACGGTGGCCCAGTACTTC,CASRSRTRREATSRTPTVAQYF
TRBJ2-7,TRBV29-1,.,.,TGCAGCGTTTGGGACGGGGATCAGGGGTGGGCCTCCTACGAGCAGTACTTC,CSVWDGDQGWASYEQYF
TRBJ2-5,TRBV19,.,.,TGTGCCAGTAGTTCAACCCGGTCGGGCGGGGCCCAGTACTTC,CASSSTRSGGAQYF
TRBJ1-5,TRBV15,.,once,TGTGCCACCAGCAGAGGGGGAGACGGGTATCAGCCCCAGCATTTT,CATSRGGDGYQPQHF
TRBJ1-1,TRBV29-1,.,few,TGCAGCGTTGGAAGGGAGGGCACTGAAGCTTTCTTT,CSVGREGTEAFF
TRBJ2-5,TRBV6-4,TRBD2,few,TGTGCCAGCAGTGGATCAGCGGGAGGGTTGGAGACCCAGTACTTC,CASSGSAGGLETQYF
TRBJ1-6,TRBV9,.,.,TGTGCCAGCAGCCCGGAGGGGAGCTGGAATTCACCCCTCCACTTT,CASSPEGSWNSPLHF